The 21 T cell receptor beta chains below were found in one sample sequenced in a study of regulatory T cells in long-lasting Graves disease (dated by TCRdb to the early 2020s). Library construction relied on multiplex PCR. The listed sequencing device is Illumina HiSeq 4000. To build TCR beta libraries, CDR3 regions were amplified by Arm-PCR using iRepertoire HTBI primers. In TCRdb, the public reads were trimmed at Q25 with fastp and aligned with MiXCR, with productive beta chains retained. A single entry per CDR3 protein holds the most common genes and DNA from its merged rows. The sample data list approximately 270,000 distinct CDR3 sequences, and around 18% of these were observed just once. The ten largest clones represent about 15% of the sample. The time point label on this specimen signifies: newly diagnosed GD, antithyroid drugs for less than 3 months. For both TCR sequencing and RNA sequencing, RNA was extracted from PBMCs using TRIzol.

Another study also made use of these data, one on T cells in Graves' hyperthyroidism and ophthalmopathy.

The specimen comprised peripheral blood mononuclear cells (PBMCs), sampled at new diagnosis, from a patient treated with antithyroid drugs. The receptors come from a woman aged 25 to 45 with Graves disease. Donor details come from another sample of the same person, matched by shared clones.

This clonotype was recorded many times. The chain carries TRBV20-1 and TRBJ1-1; TRBD1 aligns across 9 bases. Losses at the gene ends were 3 bases for V and 0 bases for J; bases not matched to a gene: 8. Germline V gene data show CDR1 as DFQATT and CDR2 as SNEGSKA (reference sequence). This CDR3 is 16 amino acids long. In DNA form, the CDR3 reads TGCAGTGCTAGGGGACAGGGACTGGGCTTGAACACTGAAGCTTTCTTT. Its protein is CSARGQGLGLNTEAFF.

This clonotype was found many times. Mismatch with germline at one junction end may stem from a read error. The chain couples TRBV2 to TRBJ1-5, with 7 bases matching TRBD1. Looked up from germline, CDR1 is SNHLY and CDR2 is FYNNEI. This CDR3 has 15 residues. The CDR3 loop is CASNEQGSRNQPQHF. In DNA, the CDR3 is TGTGCCAGCAATGAACAGGGGTCTCGAAATCAGCCCCAGCATTTT. The whole variable domain, remainder taken from reference TRBV2 and TRBJ1-5, is EPEVTQTPSHQVTQMGQEVILRCVPISNHLYFYWYRQILGQKVEFLVSFYNNEISEKSEIFDDQFSVERPDGSNFTLKIRSTKLEDSAMYFCASNEQGSRNQPQHFGDGTRLSIL.

On this clonotype itself: This CDR3 is missing its conserved last phenylalanine or tryptophan, likely due to a read error. The chain couples TRBV20-1 to TRBJ1-1; the D gene is possibly TRBD1 (6 bases). V was clipped by 5 bases and J by 4 bases, with 17 bases between them. CDR1 and CDR2 (germline): DFQATT, SNEGSKA (reference sequence). The CDR3 loop spans 14 amino acids. The CDR3 is CSAVNRVVITEAFL. The CDR3 DNA is TGCAGTGCTGTGAACAGGGTGGTGATCACTGAAGCTTTCCTT.

The chain carries TRBV10-2 and TRBJ2-3, with 11 nucleotides matching TRBD1. Germline V lookup: CDR1 WSHSY, CDR2 SAAADI. This CDR3 spans 15 amino acids. V shed 7 bases and J 5 bases; nucleotides not matched to a gene: 8. The CDR3: CASNVRDRGIDTQYF. In nucleotides, the CDR3 is TGCGCCAGCAATGTCCGGGACAGGGGGATAGATACGCAGTATTTT.

At least ten counts were recorded for this clonotype. This chain uses TRBV20-1 with TRBJ2-5; a possible D gene is TRBD1 (5 bases). The CDR3 covers 12 residues. CDR1 is DFQATT and CDR2 is SNEGSKA in the germline V gene (reference sequence). The V gene lost 5 bases and the J gene lost 0 bases, with 7 bases spanning the gap. The CDR3 here is CSASTDQETQYF. CDR3 bases: TGCAGTGCTTCGACAGACCAAGAGACCCAGTACTTC.

This chain uses TRBV9 with TRBJ2-2, with 9 bases fitting TRBD2. CDR3 length: 17 amino acids. CDR1 and CDR2 from the germline V gene are SGDLS and YYNGEE. V gave up 0 bases and J gave up 0 bases; unmatched junction bases: 3. The CDR3 region has the DNA TGTGCCAGCAGCGTAGGGCGGGGGGGAGCGAACACCGGGGAGCTGTTTTTT. This gives the protein CASSVGRGGANTGELFF.

This clonotype was recorded at least ten times. The chain is built from TRBV20-1 and TRBJ1-3; the match to TRBD1 covers 9 bases. CDR1 and CDR2 (germline): DFQATT, SNEGSKA (reference sequence). Trimming at V came to 7 bases and at J to 0 bases, leaving 4 bases not matched to a gene. CDR3 size: 14 residues. The CDR3 nucleotides read TGCAGTGGCACAGGGGGCTTCTCTGGAAACACCATATATTTT. Residues: CSGTGGFSGNTIYF.

This clonotype was seen repeatedly, ten times or more. The chain combines TRBV7-9 with TRBJ1-3, with D possibly TRBD1 on 5 matching bases. With 5 bases removed from V and 0 bases from J, the gap between germline ends came to 17 bases. This CDR3 comprises 17 residues. In germline, CDR1 is SEHNR, CDR2 FQNEAQ (reference sequence). In DNA form, the CDR3 reads TGTGCCAGCAGCCCGCCCGGGGGGACTTCCTCTGGAAACACCATATATTTT. It codes for CASSPPGGTSSGNTIYF.

The chain combines TRBV5-1 with TRBJ2-5; D not resolved. Germline values: CDR1 SGHRS, CDR2 YFSETQ. This CDR3 is built from 16 residues. Trimming removed 3 bases from V and 5 bases from J, with 20 bases in between. CDR3 nucleotide sequence: TGCGCCAGCAGCTCGACTGCAATAAGAATCGGGGAGACCCAGTACTTC. This sequence encodes CASSSTAIRIGETQYF.

This clonotype was seen many times. The chain carries TRBV19 and TRBJ1-5; no clear D gene. V lost 5 bases to trimming and J lost 3 bases, with 11 bases between them. The germline gives CDR1 LNHDA, CDR2 SQIVND (reference sequence). CDR3 length: 14 amino acids. The DNA for the CDR3 is TGTGCCAGTAGTGTACAACGGAACAATCAGCCCCAGCATTTT. Residues: CASSVQRNNQPQHF.

The chain uses TRBV7-9 and TRBJ1-2; possibly TRBD1 for D (5 bases). Between the trimmed V and J ends, which lost 2 bases and 2 bases, there was a span of 12 bases. The germline gives CDR1 SEHNR, CDR2 FQNEAQ (reference sequence). The CDR3 sequence is 15 residues long. In nucleotides, the CDR3 is TGTGCCAGCAGCTTACCCCTGGGGCCAAACTATGGCTACACCTTC. This translates into CASSLPLGPNYGYTF.

The chain recombines TRBV2 with TRBJ2-5, with 9 positions matching TRBD1. Germline V gene lookup returns CDR1 SNHLY and CDR2 FYNNEI. The CDR3 contains 16 residues. V lost 3 bases to trimming and J lost 2 bases; unmatched junction nucleotides: 7. The chain's CDR3 is CASSDGTGSQQETQYF. CDR3 in DNA: TGTGCCAGCAGTGATGGGACAGGGAGTCAACAAGAGACCCAGTACTTC. The whole variable domain, remainder taken from reference TRBV2 and TRBJ2-5, is EPEVTQTPSHQVTQMGQEVILRCVPISNHLYFYWYRQILGQKVEFLVSFYNNEISEKSEIFDDQFSVERPDGSNFTLKIRSTKLEDSAMYFCASSDGTGSQQETQYFGPGTRLLVL.

Details on this clonotype: This may come from a read error, since a much larger clone is one base off. V is TRBV14 and J is TRBJ2-7; D possibly corresponds to TRBD2 (6 bases). CDR1 SGHDN and CDR2 FVKESK come from the germline V gene. The CDR3 is 16 residues long. CDR3 amino acids: CASSQVGSGLTYGQYF. The CDR3 DNA reads as TGTGCCAGCAGCCAAGTAGGTAGCGGCCTTACCTACGGGCAGTACTTC.

This clonotype was detected ten times or more. The genes are TRBV12-3 or TRBV12-4 and TRBJ2-3; D call uncertain. This CDR3 has 12 residues. V shed 5 bases and J shed 5 bases, with 8 bases lying between them. CDR3 amino acids: CASSPLVDTQYF. DNA for the CDR3: TGTGCCAGCAGTCCCCTAGTAGATACGCAGTATTTT.

This clonotype was seen at least ten times. V and J are TRBV5-1 and TRBJ1-1; 8 bases are shared with TRBD1. CDR1 and CDR2 (germline): SGHRS, YFSETQ. CDR3 length equals 14 residues. Trimming cost V 5 bases and J 5 bases; bases outside gene matches: 8. DNA for the CDR3: TGCGCCAGCAGGCCGGGACAGGCCTCAACTGAAGCTTTCTTT. Translation: CASRPGQASTEAFF.

This clonotype was found many times. The germline gene is not matched at one end of the junction; a read error may be the cause. V usage is TRBV5-1 and J usage is TRBJ2-5, with D tentatively TRBD1 (5 bases). The germline CDR1 and CDR2 sequences are SGHRS and YFSETQ. The CDR3 spans 14 residues. The CDR3 bases are TGTGCCAGCAGCTTAGGACAAAGCCAAGAGACCCAGTACTTC. Encoded protein: CASSLGQSQETQYF.

This clonotype has ten or more counts. The chain employs TRBV5-4 and TRBJ1-1, with TRBD1 matching 8 bases. Germline CDR1 and CDR2: SGHNT and YYREEE (reference sequence). This CDR3 contains 15 residues. V trimming: 0 bases; J trimming: 1 base; junction bases outside the gene matches: 2. CDR3 sequence reads: CASSLVGTGNTEAFF. The CDR3 DNA reads TGTGCCAGCAGCTTGGTTGGGACAGGGAACACTGAAGCTTTCTTT.

Many counts were recorded for this clonotype. V and J are TRBV6-5 and TRBJ1-5; 8 bases map to TRBD1. This CDR3 is built from 15 residues. CDR1 and CDR2 (germline): MNHEY, SVGAGI. V lost 4 bases and J lost 7; bases outside the gene matches: 9. The CDR3 reads CASSSLDRDGQPQHF. In DNA, the CDR3 is TGTGCCAGCAGTTCTTTGGACAGGGATGGGCAGCCCCAGCATTTT.

This clonotype was detected many times. The rearrangement joins TRBV29-1 to TRBJ2-1; TRBD2 matches 10 bases. CDR1 is SQVTM and CDR2 is ANQGSEA in the germline V gene. J gave up 0 bases and V 6 bases, and 5 bases lay outside the gene matches. This CDR3 is 15 amino acids long. This CDR3 is CSVLAGALSYNEQFF. CDR3 in DNA: TGCAGCGTCCTAGCGGGGGCCCTCTCCTACAATGAGCAGTTCTTC.

This chain connects TRBV11-1 to TRBJ2-2; the match to TRBD1 covers 7 bases. The CDR3 is 16 amino acids. The V segment lost 5 bases and the J segment 6 bases; nucleotides outside the gene matches: 12. Germline values: CDR1 SGHAT, CDR2 FQDESV (reference sequence). This CDR3 reads CASSARGPVGPGELFF. CDR3 bases: TGTGCCAGCAGCGCGAGGGGGCCGGTGGGTCCCGGGGAGCTGTTTTTT.

This clonotype was counted only a few times. This chain joins TRBV6-1 and TRBJ2-1, with a weak D call TRBD1 (5 bases). The CDR3 is made up of 16 amino acids. CDR1 MNHNS and CDR2 SASEGT come from the germline V gene. Trimming took off 0 bases at V and 4 bases at J, with 13 bases between the two ends. For the CDR3, the DNA is TGTGCCAGCAGTGAAGCGCTAAGGGGTCGGTACAATGAGCAGTTCTTC. Amino acid sequence: CASSEALRGRYNEQFF.